This T cell receptor (beta chain) was found in a study of blood T cell repertoires in COVID-19 (dated by TCRdb to the early 2020s). In terms of the full investigation: The collaborator samples originated in the United States, Italy and Spain and spanned the acute and convalescent phases of COVID-19. The material from the prospective study consisted of cDNA or gDNA derived from T cells, B-cell-depleted T cells, or PBMCs. Subjects who had been exposed to COVID-19, were actively infected with it, or had recovered from it provided the deeply sampled blood TCRbeta repertoires that made up the dataset. The repertoires were released in a freely available public database intended as a resource for research on the immune response to SARS-CoV-2. The samples were drawn from two sources: the first 160 participants of the ongoing ImmuneRACE study, and some 1,300 subjects contributed by 6 global collaborators. The sample metadata nearly always contained a de-identified subject ID, COVID-19 status, age in years and sex. Where available, HLA class I and class II types were obtained from metadata supplied by the sample provider rather than from assay-based typing. On the study overall, not on this receptor specifically: Clinical and demographic metadata were provided uncurated, with the amount varying by source and participant.

TCRbeta CDR3 regions were amplified from genomic DNA using the immunoSEQ Assay, a bias-controlled multiplex PCR. Processing in the source paper ran as follows. The number of nucleated cells in each sample was estimated from the amplification of reference gene primers within the assay. To quantify the absolute abundance of each unique TCRbeta CDR3 rearrangement, sequence reads were collapsed and filtered. For each sample, productive Simpson clonality was calculated as the square root of Simpson's diversity index across productive rearrangements. This is the immuneACCESS table as TCRdb keeps it, with only in-frame sequences that have V and J called. A part of the clones is gone; compared with another copy, unresolved V genes explain less than half, and the rest is unexplained. V and J calls and clone size are copied from that table; D and trimming were computed from the DNA. In this sample the table shows 200,000 to 250,000 clones, more than 70% of which occur a single time. 3% to 4% of the sample belongs to the ten largest clones.

The CDR3, cysteine through phenylalanine, is 14 amino acids long. The DNA shown is the 42-base CDR3, in frame from base 1. The germline V gene (reference sequence) sets CDR1 to LGHDT and CDR2 to YNNKEL. V gives up 1 base and J gives up 5 bases, and the segment between their germline ends measures 11 bases. This clone has a single count. The antigen it recognizes is unknown. Within one base of it there is no much larger clone, and no base qualities were kept. Whole blood was collected in K2EDTA tubes by collaborating institutions according to the institutions' own protocols. Collaborator samples were shipped for TCRbeta analysis as frozen whole blood, isolated PBMCs, or DNA extracted from either sample type.

The specimen sequenced was peripheral blood. The sequence came from a woman aged 80 or over with acute or convalescent COVID-19. The V and J segments used are TRBV3-1 (or the pseudogene TRBV3-2) and TRBJ1-1, with a tentative D gene TRBD1 over 6 matching bases. For the CDR3, the sequence is CASSQVQGDTEAFF. Here is the DNA: TGTGCCAGCAGCCAAGTACAGGGAGATACTGAAGCTTTCTTT.